Sequencing of this TCR beta chain was carried out in a study of vaccination and CD4 T cells after COVID-19. Study-level results: The study sampled relatively few convalescent patients and omitted early post-infection timepoints.

At the Johns Hopkins FTIC core, DNA taken from cultured CD4+ T cells was sequenced by way of the Oncomine TCR Beta short-read assay. TCRdb analysed the PCR reads with MiXCR anew, one entry per CDR3 protein. Among some 18,000 distinct CDR3 sequences listed, 43% were seen once. The treatment: approximately nine-day PBMC culture with coronavirus spike peptide pools or control peptides (ViraFEST assay). Antigen-specific T cells were expanded with peptide pools by ViraFEST, and TCRs were then sequenced. This clonotype has just a few counts. Antigen specificity is unknown. There are 14 residues in the CDR3. CDR1 and CDR2 from the germline V gene are SNHLY and FYNNEI. Trimming left V 6 bases short and J 4 bases short, with 15 bases between.

The chain uses TRBV2 and TRBJ1-2; TRBD1 might be the D (6 bases). The clonotype originates from a human donor who had recovered from COVID-19. The source was CD4+ T cells from blood, cultured in vitro, collected after SARS-CoV-2 vaccination. CDR3 in DNA: TGTGCCAGCAGGACTATCACAGGGATCTATGGCTACACCTTC. As protein: CASRTITGIYGYTF.